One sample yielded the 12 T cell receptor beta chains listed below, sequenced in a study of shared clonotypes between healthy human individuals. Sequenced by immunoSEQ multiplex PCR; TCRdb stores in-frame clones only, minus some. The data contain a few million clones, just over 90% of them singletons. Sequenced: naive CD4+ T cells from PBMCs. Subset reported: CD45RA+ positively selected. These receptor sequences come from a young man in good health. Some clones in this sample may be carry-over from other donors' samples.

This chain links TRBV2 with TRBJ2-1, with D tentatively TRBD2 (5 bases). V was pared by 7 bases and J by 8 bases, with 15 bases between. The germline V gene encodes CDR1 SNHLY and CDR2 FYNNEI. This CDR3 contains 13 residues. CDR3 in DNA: TGTGCCAGCAAGGTATCGGGGATTCATGAGCAGTTCTTC. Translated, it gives CASKVSGIHEQFF.

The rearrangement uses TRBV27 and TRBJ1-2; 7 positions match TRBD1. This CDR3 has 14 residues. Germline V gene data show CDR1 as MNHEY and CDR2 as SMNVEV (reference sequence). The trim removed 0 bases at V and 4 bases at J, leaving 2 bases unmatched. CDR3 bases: TGTGCCAGCAGTTTATCGGCAGGGGGCTATGGCTACACCTTC. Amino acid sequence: CASSLSAGGYGYTF.

CDR3 nucleotides: TGTGCCAGCTCACCACAAGGGACAGGGAACACTGAAGCTTTCTTT. It codes for CASSPQGTGNTEAFF. The gene calls are TRBV18 and TRBJ1-1; 8 bases are shared with TRBD1. The CDR3 is made up of 15 amino acids. V dropped 1 base and J dropped 1; count of bases not matched to a gene: 2. CDR1 is KGHSH and CDR2 is LQKENI in the germline V gene.

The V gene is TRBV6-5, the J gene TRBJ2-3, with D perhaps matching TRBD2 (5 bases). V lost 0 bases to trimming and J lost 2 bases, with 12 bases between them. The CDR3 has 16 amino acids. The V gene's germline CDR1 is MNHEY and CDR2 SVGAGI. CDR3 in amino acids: CASSYSLLALTDTQYF. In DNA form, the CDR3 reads TGTGCCAGCAGTTACTCCTTGCTAGCTCTCACAGATACGCAGTATTTT.

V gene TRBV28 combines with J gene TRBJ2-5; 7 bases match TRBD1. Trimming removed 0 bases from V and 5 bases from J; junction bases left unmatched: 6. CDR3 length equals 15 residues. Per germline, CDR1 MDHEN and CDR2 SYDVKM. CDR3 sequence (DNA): TGTGCCAGCAGTTTATGGGGGACAGCCCGCGAGACCCAGTACTTC. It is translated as CASSLWGTARETQYF. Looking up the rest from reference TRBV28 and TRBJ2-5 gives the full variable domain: DVKVTQSSRYLVKRTGEKVFLECVQDMDHENMFWYRQDPGLGLRLIYFSYDVKMKEKGDIPEGYSVSREKKERFSLILESASTNQTSMYLCASSLWGTARETQYFGPGTRLLVL.

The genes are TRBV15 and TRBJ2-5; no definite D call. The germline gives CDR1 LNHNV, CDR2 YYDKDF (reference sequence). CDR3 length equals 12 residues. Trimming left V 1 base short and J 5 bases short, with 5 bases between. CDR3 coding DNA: TGTGCCACCAGCAGAGTCCGGGAGACCCAGTACTTC. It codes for CATSRVRETQYF.

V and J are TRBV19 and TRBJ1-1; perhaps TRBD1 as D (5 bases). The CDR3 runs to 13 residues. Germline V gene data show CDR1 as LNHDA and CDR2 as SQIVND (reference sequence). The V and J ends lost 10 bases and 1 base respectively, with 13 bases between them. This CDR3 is CATTRGGNTEAFF. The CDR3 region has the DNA TGTGCCACCACCCGGGGGGGGAACACTGAAGCTTTCTTT. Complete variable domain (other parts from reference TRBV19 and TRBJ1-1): DGGITQSPKYLFRKEGQNVTLSCEQNLNHDAMYWYRQDPGQGLRLIYYSQIVNDFQKGDIAEGYSVSREKKESFPLTVTSAQKNPTAFYLCATTRGGNTEAFFGQGTRLTVV.

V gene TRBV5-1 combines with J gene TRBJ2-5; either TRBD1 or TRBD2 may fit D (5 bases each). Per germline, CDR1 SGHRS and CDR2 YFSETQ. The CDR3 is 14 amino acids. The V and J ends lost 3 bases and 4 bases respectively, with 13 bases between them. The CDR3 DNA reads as TGCGCCAGCAGCTCCCGGGACGTTAGAGAGACCCAGTACTTC. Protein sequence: CASSSRDVRETQYF.

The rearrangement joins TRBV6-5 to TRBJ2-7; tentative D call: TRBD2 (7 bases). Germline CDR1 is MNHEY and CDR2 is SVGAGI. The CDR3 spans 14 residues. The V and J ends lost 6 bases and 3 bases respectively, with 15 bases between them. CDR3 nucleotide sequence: TGTGCCAGCAGGGAGAGGGGGGGTAGCTACGAGCAGTACTTC. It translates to CASRERGGSYEQYF.

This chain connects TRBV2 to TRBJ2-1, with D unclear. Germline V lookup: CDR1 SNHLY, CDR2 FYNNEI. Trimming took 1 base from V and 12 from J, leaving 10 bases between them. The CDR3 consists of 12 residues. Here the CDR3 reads CASSEVSGLQFF. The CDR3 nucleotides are TGTGCCAGCAGTGAAGTATCTGGATTGCAGTTCTTC. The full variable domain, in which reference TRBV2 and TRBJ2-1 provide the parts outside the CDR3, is EPEVTQTPSHQVTQMGQEVILRCVPISNHLYFYWYRQILGQKVEFLVSFYNNEISEKSEIFDDQFSVERPDGSNFTLKIRSTKLEDSAMYFCASSEVSGLQFFGPGTRLTVL.

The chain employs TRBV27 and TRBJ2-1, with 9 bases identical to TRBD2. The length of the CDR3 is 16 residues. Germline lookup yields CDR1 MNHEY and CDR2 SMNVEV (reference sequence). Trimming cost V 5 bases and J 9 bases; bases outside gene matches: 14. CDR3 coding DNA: TGTGCCAGCAGTCCCCGACTAGCGGCACGATTGGGTGAGCAGTTCTTC. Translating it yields CASSPRLAARLGEQFF.

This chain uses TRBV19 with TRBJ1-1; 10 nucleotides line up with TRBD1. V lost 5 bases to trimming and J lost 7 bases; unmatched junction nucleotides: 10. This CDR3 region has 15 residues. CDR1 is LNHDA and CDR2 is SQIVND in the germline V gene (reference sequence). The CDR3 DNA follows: TGTGCCAGTAGTTCATCCGGGACAGGGGAAAATGAAGCTTTCTTT. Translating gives CASSSSGTGENEAFF. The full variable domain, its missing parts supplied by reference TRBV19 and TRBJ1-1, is DGGITQSPKYLFRKEGQNVTLSCEQNLNHDAMYWYRQDPGQGLRLIYYSQIVNDFQKGDIAEGYSVSREKKESFPLTVTSAQKNPTAFYLCASSSSGTGENEAFFGQGTRLTVV.